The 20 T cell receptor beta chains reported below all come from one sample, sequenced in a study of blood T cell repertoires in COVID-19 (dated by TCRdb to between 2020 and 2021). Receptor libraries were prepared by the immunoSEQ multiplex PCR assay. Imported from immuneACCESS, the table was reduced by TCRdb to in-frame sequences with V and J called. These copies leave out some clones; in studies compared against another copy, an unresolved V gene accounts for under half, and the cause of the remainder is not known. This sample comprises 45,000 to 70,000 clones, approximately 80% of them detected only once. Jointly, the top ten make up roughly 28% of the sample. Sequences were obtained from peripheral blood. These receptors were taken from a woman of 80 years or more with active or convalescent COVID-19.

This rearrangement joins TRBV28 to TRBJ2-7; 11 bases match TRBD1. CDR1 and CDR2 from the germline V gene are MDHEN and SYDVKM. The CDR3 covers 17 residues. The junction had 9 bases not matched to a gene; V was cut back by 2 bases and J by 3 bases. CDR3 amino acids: CASSLEGSGTGGYEQYF. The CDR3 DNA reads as TGTGCCAGCAGTTTAGAAGGATCCGGGACAGGGGGCTACGAGCAGTACTTC.

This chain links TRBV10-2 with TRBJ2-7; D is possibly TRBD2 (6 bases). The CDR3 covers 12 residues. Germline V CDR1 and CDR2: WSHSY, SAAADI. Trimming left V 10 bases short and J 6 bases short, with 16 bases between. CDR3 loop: CATRGGRFEQYF. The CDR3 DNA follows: TGCGCCACGCGGGGTGGGCGGTTCGAGCAGTACTTC.

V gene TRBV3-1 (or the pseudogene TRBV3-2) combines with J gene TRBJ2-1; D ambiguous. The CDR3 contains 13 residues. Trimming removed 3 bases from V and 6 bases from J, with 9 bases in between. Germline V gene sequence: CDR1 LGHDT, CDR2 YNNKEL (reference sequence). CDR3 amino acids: CASSHSSVNEQFF. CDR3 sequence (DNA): TGTGCCAGCAGCCATTCCAGCGTCAATGAGCAGTTCTTC.

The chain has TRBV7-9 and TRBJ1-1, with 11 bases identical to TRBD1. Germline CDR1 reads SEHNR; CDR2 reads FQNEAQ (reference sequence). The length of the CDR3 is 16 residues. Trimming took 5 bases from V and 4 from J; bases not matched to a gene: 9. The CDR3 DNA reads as TGTGCCAGCAGCGGGGACAGGGGGAAAAGTGGCACTGAAGCTTTCTTT. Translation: CASSGDRGKSGTEAFF.

CDR3 sequence: CAISGAGGRDTQYF. The CDR3 bases are TGTGCCATCAGTGGAGCGGGGGGGCGGGATACGCAGTATTTT. The V call is TRBV10-3, the J call TRBJ2-3; 10 bases are a match to TRBD2. Losses at the gene ends were 4 bases for V and 6 bases for J; bases not matched to a gene: 4. CDR3 size: 14 residues. Germline V lookup: CDR1 ENHRY, CDR2 SYGVKD.

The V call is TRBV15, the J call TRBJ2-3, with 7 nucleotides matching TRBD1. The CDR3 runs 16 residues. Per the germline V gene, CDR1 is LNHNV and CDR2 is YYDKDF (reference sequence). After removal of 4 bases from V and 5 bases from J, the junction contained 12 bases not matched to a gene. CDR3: CATSTRDSPRGDTQYF. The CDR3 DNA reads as TGTGCCACCAGCACCCGGGACAGCCCCCGAGGAGATACGCAGTATTTT.

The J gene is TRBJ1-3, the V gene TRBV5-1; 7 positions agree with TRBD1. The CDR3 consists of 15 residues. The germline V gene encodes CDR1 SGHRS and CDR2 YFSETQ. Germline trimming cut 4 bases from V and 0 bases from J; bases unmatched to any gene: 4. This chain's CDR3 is CASSAQGDSGNTIYF. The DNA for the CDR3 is TGCGCCAGCAGCGCCCAGGGGGACTCTGGAAACACCATATATTTT. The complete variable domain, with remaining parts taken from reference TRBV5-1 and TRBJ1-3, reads KAGVTQTPRYLIKTRGQQVTLSCSPISGHRSVSWYQQTPGQGLQFLFEYFSETQRNKGNFPGRFSGRQFSNSRSEMNVSTLELGDSALYLCASSAQGDSGNTIYFGEGSWLTVV.

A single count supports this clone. The CDR3 spells CASSPGGLASDTQYF. CDR3 sequence (DNA): TGTGCCAGCTCACCAGGGGGACTAGCGTCAGATACGCAGTATTTT. V is TRBV18 and J is TRBJ2-3; 10 bases match TRBD2. The CDR3 covers 15 residues. Germline loops: CDR1 KGHSH, CDR2 LQKENI. With 2 bases clipped from V and 4 bases from J, the junction kept 3 bases outside the gene matches.

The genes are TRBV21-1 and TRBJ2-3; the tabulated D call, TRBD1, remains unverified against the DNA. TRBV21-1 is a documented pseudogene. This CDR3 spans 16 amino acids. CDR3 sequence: CASSSGCAGGRDTQYF. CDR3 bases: TGTGCCAGCAGCAGCGGCTGTGCAGGGGGTAGAGATACGCAGTATTTT.

The CDR3 loop is CASSQTRAGGPEQYF. In DNA form, the CDR3 reads TGTGCCAGCAGCCAGACCCGGGCCGGAGGACCCGAGCAGTACTTC. The chain is built from TRBV3-1 (or the pseudogene TRBV3-2) and TRBJ2-7; D might be TRBD2 (5 bases). The CDR3 runs 15 residues. V was clipped by 3 bases and J by 6 bases, with 18 bases between them. The V gene's germline CDR1 is LGHDT and CDR2 YNNKEL (reference sequence).

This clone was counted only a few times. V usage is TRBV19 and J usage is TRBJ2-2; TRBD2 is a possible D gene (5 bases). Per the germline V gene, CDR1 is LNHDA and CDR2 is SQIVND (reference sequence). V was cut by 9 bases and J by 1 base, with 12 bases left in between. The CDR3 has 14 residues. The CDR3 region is CASSMRENTGELFF. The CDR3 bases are TGTGCCAGCTCAATGAGGGAGAACACCGGGGAGCTGTTTTTT.

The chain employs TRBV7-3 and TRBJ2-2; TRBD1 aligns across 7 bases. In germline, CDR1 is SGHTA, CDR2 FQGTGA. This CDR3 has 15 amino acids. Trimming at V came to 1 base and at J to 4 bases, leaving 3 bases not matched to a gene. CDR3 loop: CASSLMGQTTGELFF. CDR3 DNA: TGTGCCAGCAGCTTAATGGGACAGACCACCGGGGAGCTGTTTTTT.

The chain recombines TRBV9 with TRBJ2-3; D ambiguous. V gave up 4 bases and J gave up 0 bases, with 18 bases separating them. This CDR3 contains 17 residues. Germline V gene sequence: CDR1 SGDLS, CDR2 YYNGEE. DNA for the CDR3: TGTGCCAGCAGCCCCAGAGTGGGCTTCGCTAGCACAGATACGCAGTATTTT. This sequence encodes CASSPRVGFASTDTQYF.

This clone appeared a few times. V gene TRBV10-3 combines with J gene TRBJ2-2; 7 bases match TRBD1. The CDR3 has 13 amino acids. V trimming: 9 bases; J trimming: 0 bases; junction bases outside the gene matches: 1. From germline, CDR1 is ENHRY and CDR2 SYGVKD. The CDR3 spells CAIGQANTGELFF. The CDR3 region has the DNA TGTGCCATAGGACAGGCGAACACCGGGGAGCTGTTTTTT.

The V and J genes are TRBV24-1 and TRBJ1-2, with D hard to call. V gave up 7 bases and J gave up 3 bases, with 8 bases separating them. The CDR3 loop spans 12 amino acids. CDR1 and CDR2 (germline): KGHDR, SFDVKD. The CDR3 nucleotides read TGTGCCACCAGCAGCGGTTACTATGGCTACACCTTC. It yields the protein CATSSGYYGYTF.

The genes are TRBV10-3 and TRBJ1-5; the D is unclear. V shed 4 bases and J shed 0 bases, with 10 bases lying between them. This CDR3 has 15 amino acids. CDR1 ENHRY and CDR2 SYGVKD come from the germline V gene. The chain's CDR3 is CAISGGRDSNQPQHF. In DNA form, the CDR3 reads TGTGCCATCAGTGGCGGCCGGGATAGCAATCAGCCCCAGCATTTT.

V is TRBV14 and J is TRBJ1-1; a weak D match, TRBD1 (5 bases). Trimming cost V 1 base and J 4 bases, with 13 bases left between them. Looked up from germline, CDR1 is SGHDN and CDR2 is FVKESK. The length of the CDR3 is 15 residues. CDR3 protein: CASSQGSPGVTEAFF. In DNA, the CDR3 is TGTGCCAGCAGCCAAGGCTCCCCGGGGGTCACTGAAGCTTTCTTT.

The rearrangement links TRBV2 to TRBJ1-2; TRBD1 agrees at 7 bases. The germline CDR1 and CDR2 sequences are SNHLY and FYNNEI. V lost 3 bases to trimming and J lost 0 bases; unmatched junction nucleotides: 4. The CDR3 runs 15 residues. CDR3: CASSEDGTANYGYTF. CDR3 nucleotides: TGTGCCAGCAGTGAGGATGGGACAGCTAACTATGGCTACACCTTC. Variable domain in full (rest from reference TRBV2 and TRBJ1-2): EPEVTQTPSHQVTQMGQEVILRCVPISNHLYFYWYRQILGQKVEFLVSFYNNEISEKSEIFDDQFSVERPDGSNFTLKIRSTKLEDSAMYFCASSEDGTANYGYTFGSGTRLTVV.

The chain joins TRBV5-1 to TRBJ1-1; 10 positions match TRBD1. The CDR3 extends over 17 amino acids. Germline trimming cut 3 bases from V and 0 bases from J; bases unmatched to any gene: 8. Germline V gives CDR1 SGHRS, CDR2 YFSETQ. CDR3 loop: CASSWAPGTGVNTEAFF. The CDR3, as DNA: TGCGCCAGCAGCTGGGCACCCGGGACAGGGGTGAACACTGAAGCTTTCTTT.

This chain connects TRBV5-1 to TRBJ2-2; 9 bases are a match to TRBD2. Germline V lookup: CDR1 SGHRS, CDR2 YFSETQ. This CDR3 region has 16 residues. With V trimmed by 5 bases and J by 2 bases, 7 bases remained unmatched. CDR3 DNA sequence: TGCGCCAGCAGGTGGCTAGCGGGGCGAAACACCGGGGAGCTGTTTTTT. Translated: CASRWLAGRNTGELFF.